Listed below are T cell receptor beta chains from one sample, sequenced in a study of T cells in Graves' hyperthyroidism and ophthalmopathy. TCRdb passed the multiplex PCR reads through MiXCR, listing each CDR3 protein once. Among 610,000 or so distinct CDR3 sequences listed, around 46% were seen once. The sample was peripheral blood or thyroid tissue (not recorded which). All receptors come from a woman between 18 and 30 years old with Graves' hyperthyroidism. CDR3s leave out the opening cysteine and the closing phenylalanine or tryptophan. The order of the fields is J gene, V gene, D gene, CDR3 protein. The D gene is left open where the match is weak.

>TRBJ2-5|TRBV4-3|-
ASSRERGETQY
>TRBJ2-2|TRBV7-9|TRBD2
ASSFSGRFHNEQF
>TRBJ1-1|TRBV5-4|-
ASSLTYVNTEAF
>TRBJ2-3|TRBV29-1|TRBD2
SVNGLAGAEGTDTQY
>TRBJ2-6|TRBV19|-
ASRPTDSGANVLT
>TRBJ2-7|TRBV9|TRBD1
ASSSGDRSNSEQY
>TRBJ1-4|TRBV4-3|-
ASSQDEGYGPATNEKLF
>TRBJ2-3|TRBV29-1|TRBD1
SVLGQGGNTQY
>TRBJ1-1|TRBV19|-
ASHGVGDAF
>TRBJ2-6|TRBV7-2|-
AEEGSSGANVLT
>TRBJ1-1|TRBV2|-
ARQISTEAF
>TRBJ1-5|TRBV2|TRBD1
ASSGQGTGQPQH
>TRBJ1-4|TRBV4-3|-
ASSWNRFTNEKLF
>TRBJ1-5|TRBV30|-
AWSRWRAQPQH
>TRBJ2-5|TRBV7-8|-
ASSPRQDEGNETQY
>TRBJ1-6|TRBV20-1|TRBD1
SASYRGHRERNSPLH
>TRBJ2-7|TRBV18|-
ASSLASGIYEQY
>TRBJ1-4|TRBV5-6|TRBD1
ASSRSGQGGEKLF
>TRBJ1-5|TRBV12-3/TRBV12-4|TRBD1
ASKKSEEGAQPQH
>TRBJ2-2|TRBV7-6|TRBD1
ASSHSRTGSTGELF
>TRBJ2-2|TRBV11-3|TRBD2
ASSPNSGLVLGGLF
>TRBJ1-1|TRBV5-1|TRBD1
ASSLKGAWGTEAF
>TRBJ2-1|TRBV19|TRBD2
ASSRLAGENEQF
>TRBJ2-6|TRBV12-5|-
ASGLDRANVLT
>TRBJ2-7|TRBV20-1|TRBD2
SARSPLAGNDYEQY
>TRBJ2-5|TRBV7-8|-
ASSFLEGSNQPQY
>TRBJ1-2|TRBV2|-
ASSAGLADGYT
>TRBJ1-1|TRBV20-1|-
SARGPDGGTEAF
>TRBJ2-7|TRBV10-3|-
AISDSSGRAIYEQY
>TRBJ2-7|TRBV7-3|-
ASSLDLYNEQY
>TRBJ2-7|TRBV24-1|-
ATSDLFNHYEQY
>-|TRBV10-3|TRBD1
AFKITPNRGEEQF
>TRBJ2-2|TRBV7-6|TRBD1
ASSLVGTDTGELF
>TRBJ1-6|TRBV7-2|TRBD1
ASRGQEHSPLH
>TRBJ2-7|TRBV2|-
ASSDSRGDEQY
>TRBJ1-1|TRBV15|TRBD1
ATSRAGTGTTEAF
>TRBJ1-1|TRBV3-1|-
ASSQDLLGPTEAF
>TRBJ1-1|TRBV29-1|-
SVRQVRQTEAF
>TRBJ1-4|TRBV15|TRBD1
ATSKTGGAEKLF
>TRBJ1-1|TRBV30|-
AWSGAVPEAF
>TRBJ2-7|TRBV7-2|TRBD1
ASSSAGQGSYEQY
>TRBJ1-1|TRBV7-2|TRBD1
ASSYTGENTEAF